This is a list of T cell receptor beta chains from one sample in a study of cytomegalovirus exposure and HLA in healthy donors. Here immunoSEQ multiplex PCR was the method, and the copy in TCRdb shows in-frame clones only, minus some. Found here are approximately 140,000 clones, 79% of them singletons; the top ten hold about 5.9%. The specimen sequenced was PBMCs. The receptors originated from a man aged 45 to 65 in good health and CMV-seropositive. Each CDR3 is given with its conserved first and last residue. The D gene is left open where the match is weak. Only some rows state a clone size, as once, few, many or a class for expanded clones.

J,V,size,D,CDR3,DNA
TRBJ2-7,TRBV5-6,.,.,CASSLIGEHEQYF,TGTGCCAGCAGCTTGATAGGGGAACACGAGCAGTACTTC
TRBJ2-7,TRBV11-3,.,.,CASSLNGPYEQYF,TGTGCCAGCAGCTTAAATGGGCCCTACGAGCAGTACTTC
TRBJ2-3,TRBV4-1,.,.,CASSQVYGGTDTQYF,TGCGCCAGCAGCCAAGTGTACGGGGGCACAGATACGCAGTATTTT
TRBJ1-5,TRBV28,few,.,CASSLWQGFQPQHF,TGTGCCAGCAGTTTATGGCAGGGGTTTCAGCCCCAGCATTTT
TRBJ2-5,TRBV5-1,.,.,CASSPLMGETQYF,TGCGCCAGCAGCCCCCTAATGGGAGAAACCCAGTACTTC
TRBJ2-7,TRBV5-4,.,TRBD2,CASSPLAGGLYEQYF,TGTGCCAGCAGCCCCTTAGCGGGAGGCTTATACGAGCAGTACTTC
TRBJ2-6,TRBV5-4,.,TRBD1,CASSEQGWGSGANVLTF,TGTGCCAGCAGCGAACAGGGGTGGGGCTCTGGGGCCAACGTCCTGACTTTC
TRBJ1-1,TRBV6-5,.,TRBD1,CATSRGVGDTEAFF,TGTGCCACCAGCAGGGGGGTCGGGGACACTGAAGCTTTCTTT
TRBJ1-5,TRBV7-9,.,TRBD1,CSSSLSTGDQPQHF,TGTTCCAGCAGCTTATCGACAGGGGATCAGCCCCAGCATTTT
TRBJ2-3,TRBV9,.,TRBD2,CASSVGASGTSTDTQYF,TGTGCCAGCAGCGTAGGCGCTAGCGGGACTAGCACAGATACGCAGTATTTT
TRBJ2-7,TRBV7-2,.,.,CASSLNWSGRRAANYEQYF,TGTGCCAGCAGCTTAAACTGGAGCGGGCGAAGGGCCGCAAACTACGAGCAGTACTTC
TRBJ2-5,TRBV28,.,TRBD1,CASSPKMGQVDGETQYF,TGTGCCAGCAGTCCGAAGATGGGACAGGTTGATGGGGAGACCCAGTACTTC
TRBJ2-7,TRBV7-2,.,TRBD1,CASSLSGTERFEQYF,TGTGCCAGCAGCTTGTCCGGGACAGAGCGCTTTGAGCAGTACTTC
TRBJ1-6,TRBV7-3,.,TRBD1,CASSLGTGGTPLHF,TGTGCCAGCAGCTTAGGGACAGGGGGGACACCCCTCCACTTT
TRBJ2-1,TRBV4-1,.,TRBD2,CASSLPPGTSGSLHGQFF,TGCGCCAGCAGCCTCCCACCCGGGACTAGCGGGAGCTTACATGGGCAGTTCTTC
TRBJ2-2,TRBV5-1,.,TRBD1,CASSNTGGAGELFF,TGCGCCAGCAGCAACACAGGGGGCGCCGGGGAGCTGTTTTTT
TRBJ2-1,TRBV27,once,.,CASSFLSSYNEQFF,TGTGCCAGCAGTTTTCTGAGCTCCTACAATGAGCAGTTCTTC
TRBJ2-7,TRBV6-5,.,TRBD1,CASSLSGTASYEQYF,TGTGCCAGCAGTCTATCCGGGACAGCATCCTACGAGCAGTACTTC
TRBJ2-7,TRBV4-1,.,TRBD2,CASSQDLRAGDPYEQYF,TGCGCCAGCAGCCAAGATCTTCGAGCGGGAGATCCCTACGAGCAGTACTTC
TRBJ1-4,TRBV9,.,TRBD1,CASSPWDRENEKLFF,TGTGCCAGCAGCCCCTGGGACAGGGAGAATGAAAAACTGTTTTTT
TRBJ2-3,TRBV5-4,.,TRBD1,CASSPRDRGVDTQYF,TGTGCCAGCAGCCCGCGGGACAGGGGAGTAGATACGCAGTATTTT
TRBJ2-7,TRBV7-8,.,.,CASSSRGSNSYEQYF,TGTGCCAGCAGCTCCAGGGGTTCTAACTCCTACGAGCAGTACTTC
TRBJ2-7,TRBV14,.,.,CASSLRLQIEQYF,TGTGCCAGCAGCCTCAGACTACAGATCGAGCAGTACTTC
TRBJ1-6,TRBV27,.,.,CASSLKGTNYNSPLHF,TGTGCCAGCAGTTTGAAGGGGACAAACTATAATTCACCCCTCCACTTT
TRBJ2-7,TRBV19,.,.,CASSIGSRTYEQYF,TGTGCCAGTAGTATAGGATCTAGAACCTACGAGCAGTACTTC
TRBJ2-3,TRBV2,few,.,CASSSGADTQYF,TGTGCCAGCTCCTCAGGGGCAGATACGCAGTATTTT
TRBJ2-2,TRBV21-1,.,.,CASSRGGQGGKANTGELFF,TGTGCCAGCAGCAGGGGTGGACAGGGCGGCAAAGCGAACACCGGGGAGCTGTTTTTT
TRBJ1-4,TRBV18,.,.,CASSHSGEGVEKLFF,TGTGCCAGCTCCCACTCGGGGGAAGGTGTGGAGAAACTGTTTTTT
TRBJ2-7,TRBV6-1,.,TRBD1,CASSERGRGPYEQYF,TGTGCCAGCAGTGAAAGGGGCAGGGGGCCCTACGAGCAGTACTTC
TRBJ2-7,TRBV7-9,.,TRBD1,CASSAPGQADYEQYF,TGTGCCAGCAGCGCGCCGGGACAGGCTGACTACGAGCAGTACTTC
TRBJ2-5,TRBV5-6,.,.,CASSFGRPQETQYF,TGTGCCAGCAGCTTTGGCAGGCCGCAAGAGACCCAGTACTTC
TRBJ2-7,TRBV5-4,.,.,CASSLRDLQYEQYF,TGTGCCAGCAGCTTGCGAGACTTACAATACGAGCAGTACTTC
TRBJ2-1,TRBV5-4,.,TRBD1,CASSSTGDSYNEQFF,TGTGCCAGCAGCTCGACAGGGGACTCCTACAATGAGCAGTTCTTC
TRBJ2-1,TRBV6-6,.,TRBD2,CASGDGASGSNEQFF,TGTGCCAGCGGGGATGGCGCTAGCGGGAGTAATGAGCAGTTCTTC
TRBJ2-7,TRBV5-1,.,TRBD1,CASSLGQGVSYEQYF,TGCGCCAGCAGCCTCGGGCAGGGGGTCTCCTACGAGCAGTACTTC
TRBJ2-7,TRBV10-3,.,TRBD2,CAISDGRAGDYEQYF,TGTGCCATCAGTGATGGGAGAGCGGGAGATTACGAGCAGTACTTC
TRBJ2-5,TRBV15,.,.,CATSRDLDSGETQYF,TGTGCCACCAGCAGAGATCTAGATTCGGGAGAGACCCAGTACTTC
TRBJ2-7,TRBV7-9,.,.,CASSLVPGEQYF,TGTGCCAGCAGCTTAGTACCCGGCGAGCAGTACTTC
TRBJ1-1,TRBV10-3,.,.,CAISVGGNTEAFF,TGTGCCATCAGTGTAGGGGGGAACACTGAAGCTTTCTTT
TRBJ1-2,TRBV27,.,.,CASSFRGLGYTF,TGTGCCAGCAGTTTTAGGGGGTTGGGCTACACCTTC
TRBJ2-7,TRBV5-6,few,TRBD1,CASSPDRAYEQYF,TGTGCCAGCAGCCCCGACAGGGCTTACGAGCAGTACTTC
TRBJ2-2,TRBV5-1,.,.,CASILTPTRTGELFF,TGCGCCAGCATCTTGACCCCGACGCGGACCGGGGAGCTGTTTTTT
TRBJ2-7,TRBV19,.,TRBD1,CASSKDRGVEQYF,TGTGCCAGTAGTAAGGACAGGGGCGTCGAGCAGTACTTC
TRBJ2-7,TRBV21-1,.,.,CASTSAQRGLYSYEQYF,TGTGCCAGCACCTCGGCCCAAAGGGGGCTTTACTCCTACGAGCAGTACTTC
TRBJ2-3,TRBV28,once,TRBD1,CASSLFLGQGSTDTQYF,TGTGCCAGCAGTTTATTTCTGGGACAGGGAAGCACAGATACGCAGTATTTT
TRBJ2-2,TRBV5-1,.,TRBD2,CASSWALAARGELFF,TGCGCCAGCAGCTGGGCCCTAGCGGCGCGAGGGGAGCTGTTTTTT
TRBJ2-5,TRBV25-1,.,TRBD1,CASSRLTGVETQYF,TGTGCCAGCAGCCGGCTGACAGGGGTAGAGACCCAGTACTTC
TRBJ2-1,TRBV11-3,few,.,CASSLNRGGTYNEQFF,TGTGCCAGCAGCTTGAACAGGGGAGGAACCTACAATGAGCAGTTCTTC
TRBJ1-3,TRBV5-4,.,.,CASSLALGGTEAIYF,TGTGCCAGCAGCTTGGCCTTGGGGGGGACGGAGGCCATATATTTT
TRBJ1-5,TRBV30,.,TRBD1,CAWSETGAGQPQHF,TGTGCCTGGAGTGAGACAGGGGCTGGTCAGCCCCAGCATTTT
TRBJ2-1,TRBV7-9,.,.,CASSLSVNEQFF,TGTGCCAGCAGCTTATCGGTGAATGAGCAGTTCTTC
TRBJ1-5,TRBV10-2,.,TRBD1,CASSELTGSGNQPQHF,TGCGCCAGCAGTGAGTTGACAGGGTCGGGCAATCAGCCCCAGCATTTT
TRBJ2-5,TRBV11-3,few,TRBD1,CASTRQGFQETQYF,TGTGCCAGTACACGACAGGGTTTCCAAGAGACCCAGTACTTC
TRBJ1-2,TRBV7-9,.,.,CASSSNWGVSYGYTF,TGTGCCAGCAGCTCCAATTGGGGGGTGTCCTATGGCTACACCTTC
TRBJ1-2,TRBV4-1,.,.,CASSRGLSGYTF,TGCGCCAGCAGCCGAGGGCTCAGCGGCTACACCTTC
TRBJ2-1,TRBV5-1,.,TRBD2,CASSLNRGGSYEQFF,TGCGCCAGCAGCTTGAACAGAGGCGGGAGCTATGAGCAGTTCTTC